These 29 T cell receptor beta chains came from one sample sequenced in a study of response to subunit inactivated influenza vaccine. TCRdb itself ran the RT-PCR reads through MiXCR, one entry per CDR3 protein. The sample has hundreds of thousands of distinct CDR3 sequences; over 11% are singletons. Sequences were derived from PBMCs from blood, sampled around two weeks before vaccination. The source of these receptors is a man in his fifties who received an inactivated influenza vaccine.

The CDR3 sequence is CASSQEWQIYEQYF. Here the CDR3 DNA reads TGCGCCAGCAGCCAAGAGTGGCAGATCTACGAGCAGTACTTC. This chain joins TRBV4-3 and TRBJ2-7, with D uncertain. The CDR3 loop spans 14 amino acids. CDR1 and CDR2 (germline): LGHNA, YSLEER. V was clipped by 0 bases and J by 3 bases, with 9 bases between them.

This clonotype was detected only a few times. The rearrangement joins TRBV4-3 to TRBJ1-6; D possibly corresponds to TRBD1 (5 bases). V was shortened by 0 bases and J by 0 bases, with 9 bases between the two germline ends. Germline values: CDR1 LGHNA, CDR2 YSLEER. The CDR3 runs 17 residues. The CDR3 region has the DNA TGCGCCAGCAGCCAAGATTGGGGGAGCTCCTATAATTCACCCCTCCACTTT. Residues: CASSQDWGSSYNSPLHF.

This clonotype was counted between two and nine times. The rearrangement links TRBV7-9 to TRBJ1-2; a possible D gene is TRBD1 (5 bases). Trimming stripped 4 bases from V and 0 bases from J, with 15 bases between. CDR1 and CDR2 (germline): SEHNR, FQNEAQ (reference sequence). The CDR3 contains 16 residues. CDR3 DNA sequence: TGTGCCAGCAGCTGGTTGGAGGGGATTGCTAACTATGGCTACACCTTC. It specifies CASSWLEGIANYGYTF. The entire variable domain, with the rest obtained from reference TRBV7-9 and TRBJ1-2, is as follows: DTGVSQNPRHKITKRGQNVTFRCDPISEHNRLYWYRQTLGQGPEFLTYFQNEAQLEKSRLLSDRFSAERPKGSFSTLEIQRTEQGDSAMYLCASSWLEGIANYGYTFGSGTRLTVV.

In its sample, this clonotype was seen a few times. V gene TRBV6-1 combines with J gene TRBJ1-2; D is undetermined. V was shortened by 3 bases and J by 0 bases, with 14 bases between the two germline ends. This CDR3 region has 16 residues. Germline values: CDR1 MNHNS, CDR2 SASEGT. CDR3 DNA sequence: TGTGCCAGCAGTGAGAAATCGGCAGCCTCTAACTATGGCTACACCTTC. It translates to CASSEKSAASNYGYTF.

This clonotype was seen only a few times. The V call is TRBV6-5, the J call TRBJ1-2, with 10 bases matching TRBD1. This CDR3 is 16 amino acids long. J was trimmed by 0 bases and V by 2 bases; bases with no gene match: 3. Germline CDR1 MNHEY, CDR2 SVGAGI. CDR3 nucleotide sequence: TGTGCCAGCAGTTACGGACAGGGGGGGACTAACTATGGCTACACCTTC. Its translation is CASSYGQGGTNYGYTF.

The J gene is TRBJ2-3, the V gene TRBV7-8; possibly TRBD2 for D (6 bases). Trimming stripped 1 base from V and 0 bases from J, with 17 bases between. The CDR3 is made up of 18 amino acids. Per the germline V gene, CDR1 is SGHVS and CDR2 is FQNEAQ. In DNA form, the CDR3 reads TGTGCCAGCAGCTTAGGCGTCTTCGGGGGTAAAAGCACAGATACGCAGTATTTT. Its protein is CASSLGVFGGKSTDTQYF.

The sample holds a few counts of this clonotype. CDR3 residues: CASSWGLGHQSFYEQYF. The CDR3 region has the DNA TGTGCCAGCAGTTGGGGCTTGGGCCACCAATCGTTTTACGAGCAGTACTTC. The chain couples TRBV12-3 or TRBV12-4 to TRBJ2-7; a possible D gene is TRBD1 (5 bases). V was shortened by 4 bases and J by 4 bases, with 23 bases between the two germline ends. The CDR3 contains 17 residues.

The chain employs TRBV4-1 and TRBJ1-2, with D possibly matching TRBD1 (5 bases). CDR3 length: 15 amino acids. The V and J ends lost 0 bases and 3 bases respectively, with 11 bases between them. CDR1 is MGHRA, CDR2 YSYEKL, per germline. For the CDR3, the DNA is TGCGCCAGCAGCCAAGATGGGGGAAGCTACTATGGCTACACCTTC. Its translation is CASSQDGGSYYGYTF.

This clonotype has only a few counts. The chain couples TRBV7-2 to TRBJ2-2, with no clear D. Germline V gives CDR1 SGHTA, CDR2 FQGNSA. CDR3 length: 17 amino acids. Trimming stripped 5 bases from V and 1 base from J, with 17 bases between. The CDR3 DNA reads TGTGCCAGCAGCCCACCGTTAGGGTCGGGGAACACCGGGGAGCTGTTTTTT. Its translation is CASSPPLGSGNTGELFF. Combining the CDR3 with reference TRBV7-2 and TRBJ2-2 gives the whole variable domain GAGVSQSPSNKVTEKGKDVELRCDPISGHTALYWYRQSLGQGLEFLIYFQGNSAPDKSGLPSDRFSAERTGGSVSTLTIQRTQQEDSAVYLCASSPPLGSGNTGELFFGEGSRLTVL.

This clonotype was observed a handful of times. This rearrangement joins TRBV4-3 to TRBJ1-1; D call uncertain. CDR3 size: 15 residues. Trimming cost V 2 bases and J 2 bases, with 12 bases left between them. CDR1 is LGHNA and CDR2 is YSLEER in the germline V gene. DNA for the CDR3: TGCGCCAGCAGCCAAAGCGGCTGGGGTAACACTGAAGCTTTCTTT. Its protein is CASSQSGWGNTEAFF.

In this sample, this clonotype turned up a few times. The V and J genes are TRBV2 and TRBJ2-7, with 11 bases lining up with TRBD1. V shed 3 bases and J 3 bases; nucleotides not matched to a gene: 4. The CDR3 length is 15 residues. CDR1 and CDR2 (germline): SNHLY, FYNNEI. The CDR3 DNA reads as TGTGCCAGCAGTGAGCCCGGGACAGGGGGCTACGAGCAGTACTTC. This gives the protein CASSEPGTGGYEQYF.

This chain links TRBV6-1 with TRBJ2-1, with D possibly being TRBD1 (6 bases). Trimming removed 6 bases from V and 3 bases from J, with 12 bases in between. The CDR3 contains 14 residues. Germline V gene lookup returns CDR1 MNHNS and CDR2 SASEGT. The CDR3 DNA reads as TGTGCCAGCAGCCGCAGGGGAGACTACAATGAGCAGTTCTTC. Its protein is CASSRRGDYNEQFF.

The V gene is TRBV30, the J gene TRBJ2-3, with D unresolved. The CDR3 contains 15 residues. Per germline, CDR1 GTSNPN and CDR2 SVGIG (reference sequence). Trimming took off 2 bases at V and 0 bases at J, with 12 bases between the two ends. CDR3 nucleotide sequence: TGTGCCTGGAGTACCACTGGAATGAGCACAGATACGCAGTATTTT. This translates into CAWSTTGMSTDTQYF.

The chain is built from TRBV20-1 and TRBJ2-2; possible D gene TRBD2, 6 bases. Germline lookup yields CDR1 DFQATT and CDR2 SNEGSKA (reference sequence). The V gene lost 0 bases and the J gene lost 6 bases, with 11 bases spanning the gap. This CDR3 comprises 14 residues. CDR3 sequence: CSARDGGFAGELFF. DNA of the CDR3: TGCAGTGCTAGAGACGGAGGGTTCGCCGGGGAGCTGTTTTTT.

V is TRBV20-1 and J is TRBJ2-1, with 9 bases lining up with TRBD2. Trimming at V came to 6 bases and at J to 9 bases, leaving 15 bases not matched to a gene. There are 15 residues in the CDR3. CDR1 DFQATT and CDR2 SNEGSKA come from the germline V gene (reference sequence). In DNA form, the CDR3 reads TGCAGTGCCCCAAACAAGGCTAGCGGGAAGGGTGAGCAGTTCTTC. It translates to CSAPNKASGKGEQFF.

This clonotype appeared many times. J is TRBJ1-3 and V is TRBV5-5; D uncertain. The ends were cut back, 8 bases at V and 0 bases at J, with 12 bases in the middle. Germline lookup yields CDR1 SGHKS and CDR2 YYEKEE (reference sequence). There are 14 residues in the CDR3. The CDR3 sequence: CASSGFLSGNTIYF. The CDR3 DNA follows: TGTGCCAGTTCGGGATTTCTCTCTGGAAACACCATATATTTT. The full variable domain, its missing parts supplied by reference TRBV5-5 and TRBJ1-3, is DAGVTQSPTHLIKTRGQQVTLRCSPISGHKSVSWYQQVLGQGPQFIFQYYEKEERGRGNFPDRFSARQFPNYSSELNVNALLLGDSALYLCASSGFLSGNTIYFGEGSWLTVV.

This clonotype has more than one count but fewer than ten. The chain carries TRBV29-1 and TRBJ2-7, with no clear D. Germline CDR1 is SQVTM and CDR2 is ANQGSEA. V lost 7 bases and J 0 bases, leaving 16 bases between the germline ends. This CDR3 is built from 14 residues. The CDR3 nucleotides read TGCAGCGCCCTAGACCGATTCAGCTCCTACGAGCAGTACTTC. It is translated as CSALDRFSSYEQYF.

J is TRBJ2-5 and V is TRBV4-1; D may be TRBD2 (5 bases). V gave up 0 bases and J gave up 7 bases, with 9 bases separating them. CDR1 is MGHRA, CDR2 YSYEKL, per germline. CDR3 size: 13 residues. The CDR3 DNA reads as TGCGCCAGCAGCCAAGATAGGGCGGGGACCCAGTACTTC. Translated: CASSQDRAGTQYF.

This clonotype was recorded at least ten times. The chain recombines TRBV5-1 with TRBJ2-1; perhaps TRBD2 as D (6 bases). V lost 1 base and J 2 bases, leaving 7 bases between the germline ends. The CDR3 has 14 amino acids. The germline V gene has CDR1 SGHRS and CDR2 YFSETQ. Here the CDR3 reads CASSLTSTYNEQFF. The CDR3 coding sequence is TGCGCCAGCAGCTTGACTAGCACCTACAATGAGCAGTTCTTC.

The V call is TRBV24-1, the J call TRBJ2-5; 14 bases align to TRBD2. The V gene's germline CDR1 is KGHDR and CDR2 SFDVKD. The J segment lost 5 bases and the V segment lost 2 bases, leaving 12 bases of the junction unmatched. The CDR3 runs 19 residues. This chain's CDR3 is CATSDYGTSGRWLSETQYF. For the CDR3, the DNA is TGTGCCACCAGTGATTACGGGACTAGCGGGAGATGGCTATCGGAGACCCAGTACTTC.

The DNA of the CDR3 is TGCAGTGCTAGAGCGACTAGATACAATGAAAAACTGTTTTTT. It is translated as CSARATRYNEKLFF. The chain carries TRBV20-1 and TRBJ1-4; D remains ambiguous. Germline CDR1 and CDR2: DFQATT and SNEGSKA (reference sequence). This CDR3 has 14 amino acids. V gave up 1 base and J gave up 5 bases, with 11 bases separating them.

In this sample, this clonotype turned up a few times. V is TRBV10-2 and J is TRBJ2-3, with TRBD2 identical over 10 bases. V lost 3 bases and J lost 8; bases outside the gene matches: 8. CDR3 length equals 15 residues. Germline-derived CDR1 and CDR2 are WSHSY and SAAADI. The CDR3 DNA sequence: TGCGCCAGCAGTGACACTAGCGGGGTCGTAGGTACGCAGTATTTT. As protein: CASSDTSGVVGTQYF.

As for this clonotype: An end of the junction does not agree with germline; a read error may underlie this. J is TRBJ2-1 and V is TRBV19; D not certain. Looked up from germline, CDR1 is LNHDA and CDR2 is SQIVND (reference sequence). CDR3 length: 13 residues. The CDR3 protein is CDSSIYSNNEQFF. CDR3 coding DNA: TGTGACAGTAGTATTTACAGCAACAATGAGCAGTTCTTC. The variable domain in full, completed from reference TRBV19 and TRBJ2-1, reads DGGITQSPKYLFRKEGQNVTLSCEQNLNHDAMYWYRQDPGQGLRLIYYSQIVNDFQKGDIAEGYSVSREKKESFPLTVTSAQKNPTAFYLCDSSIYSNNEQFFGPGTRLTVL.

The rearrangement joins TRBV6-6 to TRBJ1-1; weak D call: TRBD1 (5 bases). Germline CDR1 MNHNY, CDR2 SVGAGI (reference sequence). The CDR3 loop spans 12 amino acids. Trimming removed 2 bases at V and 7 bases at J, with 8 bases between. CDR3 nucleotides: TGTGCCAGCAGTTACCCGAGGGGTGAAGCTTTCTTT. Translated: CASSYPRGEAFF.

V usage is TRBV6-5 and J usage is TRBJ2-1; a weak D match, TRBD1 (6 bases). Looked up from germline, CDR1 is MNHEY and CDR2 is SVGAGI. CDR3 size: 15 residues. The V end was cut by 2 bases, the J end by 0 bases, with 8 bases between. CDR3 protein: CASSYARGSYNEQFF. As DNA, the CDR3 is TGTGCCAGCAGTTACGCCAGGGGCTCCTACAATGAGCAGTTCTTC.

This clonotype was seen a handful of times. The rearrangement links TRBV15 to TRBJ2-7; perhaps TRBD2 as D (6 bases). The CDR3 loop spans 15 amino acids. Germline CDR1 LNHNV, CDR2 YYDKDF (reference sequence). V was trimmed by 0 bases and J by 5 bases, leaving 14 bases between them. The DNA of the CDR3 is TGTGCCACCAGCAGAGATCCGGGGGTGATGGACGAGCAGTACTTC. It specifies CATSRDPGVMDEQYF. Looking up the rest from reference TRBV15 and TRBJ2-7 gives the full variable domain: DAMVIQNPRYQVTQFGKPVTLSCSQTLNHNVMYWYQQKSSQAPKLLFHYYDKDFNNEADTPDNFQSRRPNTSFCFLDIRSPGLGDTAMYLCATSRDPGVMDEQYFGPGTRLTVT.

This rearrangement joins TRBV12-3 or TRBV12-4 to TRBJ2-1; D possibly corresponds to TRBD2 (6 bases). The ends were cut back, 3 bases at V and 7 bases at J, with 10 bases in the middle. CDR3 length: 13 residues. This chain's CDR3 is CASSFWGGNEQFF. DNA for the CDR3: TGTGCCAGCAGTTTTTGGGGAGGAAATGAGCAGTTCTTC.

This clonotype was detected a few times. CDR3 protein: CASSLGPGGPYTGELFF. CDR3 in DNA: TGTGCCAGCAGCTTAGGACCGGGAGGGCCTTACACCGGGGAGCTGTTTTTT. The rearrangement uses TRBV7-6 and TRBJ2-2; 8 bases map to TRBD2. The CDR3 totals 17 residues. V gave up 1 base and J gave up 3 bases; unmatched junction bases: 7. Germline V gene lookup returns CDR1 SGHVS and CDR2 FNYEAQ. The entire variable domain, with the rest obtained from reference TRBV7-6 and TRBJ2-2, is as follows: GAGVSQSPRYKVTKRGQDVALRCDPISGHVSLYWYRQALGQGPEFLTYFNYEAQQDKSGLPNDRFSAERPEGSISTLTIQRTEQRDSAMYRCASSLGPGGPYTGELFFGEGSRLTVL.

This clonotype occurred a few times. The rearrangement uses TRBV12-3 or TRBV12-4 and TRBJ2-5, with D possibly being TRBD1 (6 bases). Trimming took off 2 bases at V and 4 bases at J, with 14 bases between the two ends. The CDR3 consists of 15 residues. The CDR3, as DNA: TGTGCCAGCAGTTTACGAAACAGGGTTGGAGAGACCCAGTACTTC. It translates to CASSLRNRVGETQYF.